This TCR beta chain emerged from a study of blood T cells in healthy people across ages. For the second PCR, which ran for about 6 to 11 cycles, a sample-barcoded 5' primer and a J-beta primer mix were used. Each sample yielded at least 2.5 million CDR3-containing paired-end reads. TCRdb passed the 5' RACE reads through MiXCR, listing each CDR3 protein once. The table lists 800,000 to 900,000 distinct CDR3 sequences, around two thirds of them singletons. This CDR3 is built from 14 residues. Germline V gene data show CDR1 as ENHRY and CDR2 as SYGVKD. Germline trimming cut 7 bases from V and 8 bases from J; bases unmatched to any gene: 10.

This TCR derives from a man aged 25 to 40 in good health. The V gene is TRBV10-3, the J gene TRBJ2-1; 8 bases are a match to TRBD1. The material sequenced was blood. The CDR3 DNA reads as TGTGCCATCACCACAGGACAGGGTAGGCATGAGCAGTTCTTC. Protein product: CAITTGQGRHEQFF.